The 10 T cell receptor beta chains below were found in one sample sequenced in a study of PD-1 blockade in mismatch repair-deficient tumors (dated by TCRdb to between 2016 and 2019). Library prep was done by the immunoSEQ multiplex PCR assay. This immuneACCESS table, as held by TCRdb, lists in-frame sequences with V and J called but not all clones. Of the missing ones, under half trace to an unresolved V gene in checked studies; the others have no known cause. The sample data list over 100,000 clones, and more than 60% of these were observed just once. The top ten clonotypes cover approximately 5% of the sample. This specimen was peripheral blood, taken 60 weeks after starting pembrolizumab. These receptors were collected from an adult with mismatch repair-deficient cancer.

The chain couples TRBV6-1 to TRBJ2-7; no clear D gene. The CDR3 runs to 14 residues. The V end lost 2 bases, the J end lost 3 bases, and 11 bases lay between the germline ends. Per germline, CDR1 MNHNS and CDR2 SASEGT. As DNA, the CDR3 is TGTGCCAGCAGTGAATTCGGGTCCAGCTACGAGCAGTACTTC. As protein: CASSEFGSSYEQYF.

This clone has only a few counts. V usage is TRBV5-6 and J usage is TRBJ2-7, with D perhaps matching TRBD1 or TRBD2 (5 bases each). This CDR3 spans 14 amino acids. The V end was cut by 2 bases, the J end by 6 bases, with 15 bases between. Germline CDR1 and CDR2: SGHDT and YYEEEE. The CDR3 loop reads CASSLVSGAGEQYF. CDR3 DNA: TGTGCCAGCAGCTTAGTTTCTGGGGCGGGCGAGCAGTACTTC.

The V and J genes are TRBV14 and TRBJ2-1; no clear D. V dropped 5 bases and J dropped 7 bases, with 6 bases sitting between them. CDR3 length: 11 amino acids. Germline V gene lookup returns CDR1 SGHDN and CDR2 FVKESK. CDR3 coding DNA: TGTGCCAGCAGCGAGAGAAATGAGCAGTTCTTC. This gives the protein CASSERNEQFF.

J is TRBJ2-1 and V is TRBV7-6; D is possibly TRBD1 (6 bases). This CDR3 is built from 13 residues. CDR1 and CDR2 (germline): SGHVS, FNYEAQ. Between the trimmed V and J ends, which lost 5 bases and 8 bases, there was a span of 13 bases. CDR3 DNA sequence: TGTGCCAGCAGCCCGGGGCCAGGGGATGAGCAGTTCTTC. It specifies CASSPGPGDEQFF.

Only a few counts were recorded for this clone. The rearrangement links TRBV9 to TRBJ1-2, with D unclear. Germline CDR1 and CDR2: SGDLS and YYNGEE. V dropped 0 bases and J dropped 8 bases, with 14 bases sitting between them. The CDR3 consists of 14 residues. The CDR3 sequence is CASSVASKGGGYTF. In DNA, the CDR3 is TGTGCCAGCAGCGTAGCTTCCAAGGGCGGGGGCTACACCTTC.

This clone appeared once. The gene calls are TRBV5-1 and TRBJ2-4; TRBD1 is a possible D gene (5 bases). Trimming took 0 bases from V and 0 from J, leaving 13 bases between them. The germline V gene encodes CDR1 SGHRS and CDR2 YFSETQ. The CDR3 is 17 residues long. CDR3 amino acids: CASSLAERQGAKNIQYF. CDR3 nucleotide sequence: TGCGCCAGCAGCTTGGCCGAGCGCCAGGGAGCCAAAAACATTCAGTACTTC.

The chain recombines TRBV7-6 with TRBJ2-2; no definite D call. V dropped 5 bases and J dropped 3 bases, with 4 bases sitting between them. The length of the CDR3 is 12 residues. Germline V gene sequence: CDR1 SGHVS, CDR2 FNYEAQ. The CDR3 nucleotides read TGTGCCAGCAGCGAAGACACCGGGGAGCTGTTTTTT. The encoded protein is CASSEDTGELFF.

The CDR3 coding sequence is TGTGCCAGCAGTCCCACGGGCCTAGGGCCACCCCTCCACTTT. As protein: CASSPTGLGPPLHF. The chain combines TRBV27 with TRBJ1-6, with unresolved D. V lost 5 bases to trimming and J lost 11 bases, with 16 bases between them. Germline loops: CDR1 MNHEY, CDR2 SMNVEV (reference sequence). The CDR3 has 14 amino acids.

V gene TRBV28 combines with J gene TRBJ1-1; 9 bases fit TRBD1. The CDR3 sequence is 16 residues long. Germline V gene data show CDR1 as MDHEN and CDR2 as SYDVKM. Trimming took 4 bases from V and 5 from J; bases not matched to a gene: 11. CDR3 DNA: TGTGCCAGCAGTTACCAACACCCGGGACAGGGTACTGAAGCTTTCTTT. This codes for CASSYQHPGQGTEAFF.

On this clone: Compared with germline, one end of the junction differs, possibly owing to a read error. The chain joins TRBV7-7 to TRBJ2-7; 9 bases align to TRBD2. This CDR3 is built from 15 residues. CDR1 and CDR2 from the germline V gene are SSHAT and FNYEAQ (reference sequence). CDR3 in amino acids: CASSLGVAGVYEQYF. In DNA, the CDR3 is TGTGCTAGCAGCTTAGGGGTAGCGGGAGTCTACGAGCAGTACTTC.